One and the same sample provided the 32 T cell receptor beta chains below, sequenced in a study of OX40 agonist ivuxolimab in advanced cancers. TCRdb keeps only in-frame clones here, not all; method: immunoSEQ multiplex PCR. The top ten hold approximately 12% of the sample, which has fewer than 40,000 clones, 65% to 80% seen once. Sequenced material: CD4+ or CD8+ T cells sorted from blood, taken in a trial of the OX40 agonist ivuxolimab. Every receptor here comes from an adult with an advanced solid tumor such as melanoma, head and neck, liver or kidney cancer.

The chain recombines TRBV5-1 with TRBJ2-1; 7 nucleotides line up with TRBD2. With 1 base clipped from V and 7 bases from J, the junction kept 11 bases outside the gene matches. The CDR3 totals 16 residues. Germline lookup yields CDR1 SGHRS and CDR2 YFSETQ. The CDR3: CASSLSMGGGPNEQFF. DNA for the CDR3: TGCGCCAGCAGCTTGTCTATGGGGGGAGGGCCGAATGAGCAGTTCTTC.

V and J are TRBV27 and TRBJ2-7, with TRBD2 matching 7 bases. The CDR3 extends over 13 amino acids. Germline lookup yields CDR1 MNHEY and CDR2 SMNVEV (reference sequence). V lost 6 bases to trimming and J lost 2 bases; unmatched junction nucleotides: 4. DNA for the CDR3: TGTGCCAGCAGCCAAAGCGGGACCTACGAGCAGTACTTC. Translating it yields CASSQSGTYEQYF.

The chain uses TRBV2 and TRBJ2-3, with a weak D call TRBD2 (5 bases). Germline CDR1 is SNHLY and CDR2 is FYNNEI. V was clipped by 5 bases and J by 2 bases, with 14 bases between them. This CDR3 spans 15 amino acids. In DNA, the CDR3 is TGTGCCAGCAGTTTAATGGACTCCCCCACAGATACGCAGTATTTT. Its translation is CASSLMDSPTDTQYF.

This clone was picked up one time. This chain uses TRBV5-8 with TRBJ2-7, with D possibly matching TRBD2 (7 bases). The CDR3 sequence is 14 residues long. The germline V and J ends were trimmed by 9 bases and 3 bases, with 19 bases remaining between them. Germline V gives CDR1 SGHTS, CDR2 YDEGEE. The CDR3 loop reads CATPLGGAVYEQYF. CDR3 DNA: TGTGCCACACCTCTGGGGGGGGCAGTCTACGAGCAGTACTTC.

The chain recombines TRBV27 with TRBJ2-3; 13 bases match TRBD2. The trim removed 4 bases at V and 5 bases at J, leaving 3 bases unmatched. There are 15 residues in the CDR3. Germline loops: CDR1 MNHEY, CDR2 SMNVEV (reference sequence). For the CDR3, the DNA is TGTGCCAGCAGTTCCCGGACTAGCGGGGGAGATACGCAGTATTTT. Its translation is CASSSRTSGGDTQYF.

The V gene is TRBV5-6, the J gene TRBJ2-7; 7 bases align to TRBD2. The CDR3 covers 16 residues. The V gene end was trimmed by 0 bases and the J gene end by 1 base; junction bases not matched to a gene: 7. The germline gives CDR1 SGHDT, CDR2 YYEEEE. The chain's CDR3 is CASSLVGEGISYEQYF. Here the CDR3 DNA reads TGTGCCAGCAGCTTGGTAGGGGAGGGGATTTCCTACGAGCAGTACTTC. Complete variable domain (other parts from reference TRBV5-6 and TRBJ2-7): DAGVTQSPTHLIKTRGQQVTLRCSPKSGHDTVSWYQQALGQGPQFIFQYYEEEERQRGNFPDRFSGHQFPNYSSELNVNALLLGDSALYLCASSLVGEGISYEQYFGPGTRLTVT.

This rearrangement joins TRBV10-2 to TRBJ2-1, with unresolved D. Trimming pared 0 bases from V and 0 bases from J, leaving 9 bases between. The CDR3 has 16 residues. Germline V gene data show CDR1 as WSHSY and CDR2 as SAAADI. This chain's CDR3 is CASSESLTSSYNEQFF. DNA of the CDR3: TGCGCCAGCAGTGAGTCACTGACTTCCTCCTACAATGAGCAGTTCTTC.

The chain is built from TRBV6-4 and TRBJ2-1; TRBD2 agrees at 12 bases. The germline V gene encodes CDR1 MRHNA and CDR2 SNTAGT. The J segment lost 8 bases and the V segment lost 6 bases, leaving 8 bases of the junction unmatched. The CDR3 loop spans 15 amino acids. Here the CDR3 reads CASRTLAGGPHEQFF. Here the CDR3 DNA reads TGTGCCAGCAGGACGCTAGCGGGAGGGCCCCATGAGCAGTTCTTC.

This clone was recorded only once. The CDR3 here is CASSVQGGLGPEQFF. CDR3 nucleotides: TGTGCCAGCAGTGTACAGGGAGGGCTAGGTCCTGAGCAGTTCTTC. The J gene is TRBJ2-1, the V gene TRBV6-1, with TRBD2 as a possible D gene (7 bases). This CDR3 is 15 amino acids long. The germline CDR1 and CDR2 sequences are MNHNS and SASEGT. V lost 4 bases and J lost 9, with 19 bases in between.

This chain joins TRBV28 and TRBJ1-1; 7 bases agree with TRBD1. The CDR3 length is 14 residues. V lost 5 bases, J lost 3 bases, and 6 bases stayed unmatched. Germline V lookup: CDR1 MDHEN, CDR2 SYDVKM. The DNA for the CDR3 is TGTGCCAGCAGTCGGACAGGCGGGTACACTGAAGCTTTCTTT. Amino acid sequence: CASSRTGGYTEAFF.

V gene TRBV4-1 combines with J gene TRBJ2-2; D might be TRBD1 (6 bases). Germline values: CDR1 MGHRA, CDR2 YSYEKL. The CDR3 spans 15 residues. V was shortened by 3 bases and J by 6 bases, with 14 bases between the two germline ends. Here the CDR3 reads CASSQVNRVPGELFF. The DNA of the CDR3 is TGCGCCAGCAGCCAGGTCAACAGGGTTCCCGGGGAGCTGTTTTTT.

The CDR3 loop is CAWKWHDTGELFF. DNA for the CDR3: TGTGCCTGGAAATGGCATGACACCGGGGAGCTGTTTTTT. The chain has TRBV30 and TRBJ2-2; D is uncertain. Germline V gene data show CDR1 as GTSNPN and CDR2 as SVGIG (reference sequence). Trimming pared 4 bases from V and 3 bases from J, leaving 9 bases between. The CDR3 extends over 13 amino acids. Looking up the rest from reference TRBV30 and TRBJ2-2 gives the full variable domain: SQTIHQWPATLVQPVGSPLSLECTVEGTSNPNLYWYRQAAGRGLQLLFYSVGIGQISSEVPQNLSASRPQDRQFILSSKKLLLSDSGFYLCAWKWHDTGELFFGEGSRLTVL.

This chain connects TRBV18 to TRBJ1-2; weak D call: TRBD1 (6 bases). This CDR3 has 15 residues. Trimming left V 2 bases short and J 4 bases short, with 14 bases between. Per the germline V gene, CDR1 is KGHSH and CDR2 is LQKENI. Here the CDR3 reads CASSPLKGGGYGYTF. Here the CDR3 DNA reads TGTGCCAGCTCACCATTGAAGGGGGGCGGCTATGGCTACACCTTC.

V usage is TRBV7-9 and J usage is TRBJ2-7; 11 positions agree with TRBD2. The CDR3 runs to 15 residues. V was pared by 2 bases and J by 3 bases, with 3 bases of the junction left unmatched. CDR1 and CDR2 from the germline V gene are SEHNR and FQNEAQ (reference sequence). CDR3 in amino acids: CASSLTLAGVYEQYF. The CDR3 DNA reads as TGTGCCAGCAGCTTAACACTAGCGGGAGTCTACGAGCAGTACTTC.

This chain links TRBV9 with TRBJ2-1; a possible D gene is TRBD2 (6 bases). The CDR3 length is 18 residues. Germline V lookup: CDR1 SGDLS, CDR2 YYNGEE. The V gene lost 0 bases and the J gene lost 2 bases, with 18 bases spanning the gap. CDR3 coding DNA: TGTGCCAGCAGCGTAGAGGGCAGTAGCGGCTGGGCCTACAATGAGCAGTTCTTC. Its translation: CASSVEGSSGWAYNEQFF.

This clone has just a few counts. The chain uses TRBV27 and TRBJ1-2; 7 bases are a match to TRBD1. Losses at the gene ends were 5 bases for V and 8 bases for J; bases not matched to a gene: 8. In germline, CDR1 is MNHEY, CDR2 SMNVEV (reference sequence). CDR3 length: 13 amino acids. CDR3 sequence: CASSQTGVVGYTF. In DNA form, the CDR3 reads TGTGCCAGCAGTCAAACAGGGGTGGTGGGCTACACCTTC.

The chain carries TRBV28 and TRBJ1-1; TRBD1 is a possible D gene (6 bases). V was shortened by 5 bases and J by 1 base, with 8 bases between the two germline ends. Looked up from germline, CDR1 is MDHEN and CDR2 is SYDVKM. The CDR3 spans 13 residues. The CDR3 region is CASSLRGNTEAFF. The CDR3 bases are TGTGCCAGCAGTCTCAGGGGGAACACTGAAGCTTTCTTT.

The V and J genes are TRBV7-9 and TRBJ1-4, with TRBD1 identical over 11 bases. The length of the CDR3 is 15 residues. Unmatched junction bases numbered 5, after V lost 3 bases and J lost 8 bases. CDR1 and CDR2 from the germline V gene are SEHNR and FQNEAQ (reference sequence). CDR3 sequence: CASSFGTGGSEKLFF. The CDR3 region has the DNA TGTGCCAGCAGCTTCGGGACAGGGGGTAGCGAAAAACTGTTTTTT.

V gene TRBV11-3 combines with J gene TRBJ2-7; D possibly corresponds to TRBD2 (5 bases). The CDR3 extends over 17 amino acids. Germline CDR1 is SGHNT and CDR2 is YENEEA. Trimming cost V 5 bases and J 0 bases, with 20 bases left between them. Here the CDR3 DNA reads TGTGCCAGCAGCCTTGGTCCAGTGGACTCTAGCTCCTACGAGCAGTACTTC. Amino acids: CASSLGPVDSSSYEQYF.

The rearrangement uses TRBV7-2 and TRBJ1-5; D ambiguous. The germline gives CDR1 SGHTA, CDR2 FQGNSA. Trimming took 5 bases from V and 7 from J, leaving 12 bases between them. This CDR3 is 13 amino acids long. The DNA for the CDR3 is TGTGCCAGCAGCACCCGGACGCGGCAGCCCCAGCATTTT. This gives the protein CASSTRTRQPQHF.

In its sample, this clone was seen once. The CDR3 spells CASSQALVGGYTF. In DNA form, the CDR3 reads TGTGCCAGCAGCCAAGCTTTAGTAGGTGGCTACACCTTC. The chain is built from TRBV14 and TRBJ1-2, with D hard to call. CDR1 is SGHDN and CDR2 is FVKESK in the germline V gene. CDR3 length equals 13 residues. The V end lost 1 base, the J end lost 7 bases, and 10 bases lay between the germline ends.

The CDR3: CASSTLLTGEQYF. In nucleotides, the CDR3 is TGTGCCAGCAGCACCCTCTTAACGGGCGAGCAGTACTTC. This chain uses TRBV27 with TRBJ2-7; D ambiguous. This CDR3 has 13 residues. The V gene lost 6 bases and the J gene lost 6 bases, with 15 bases spanning the gap. Germline V gives CDR1 MNHEY, CDR2 SMNVEV (reference sequence).

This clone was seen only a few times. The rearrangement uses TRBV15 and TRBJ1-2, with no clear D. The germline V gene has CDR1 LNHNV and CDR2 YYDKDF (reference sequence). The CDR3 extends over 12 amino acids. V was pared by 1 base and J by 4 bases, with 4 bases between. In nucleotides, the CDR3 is TGTGCCACCAGCAGAGGTCCCTATGGCTACACCTTC. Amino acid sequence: CATSRGPYGYTF.

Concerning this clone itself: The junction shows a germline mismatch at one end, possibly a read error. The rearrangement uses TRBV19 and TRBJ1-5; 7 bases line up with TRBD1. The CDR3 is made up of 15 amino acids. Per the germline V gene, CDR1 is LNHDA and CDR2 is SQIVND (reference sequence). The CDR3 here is CASSSRGRGSFRLGF. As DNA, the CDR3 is TGTGCCAGTAGTTCTAGGGGGCGTGGGTCCTTTCGCCTGGGTTTT.

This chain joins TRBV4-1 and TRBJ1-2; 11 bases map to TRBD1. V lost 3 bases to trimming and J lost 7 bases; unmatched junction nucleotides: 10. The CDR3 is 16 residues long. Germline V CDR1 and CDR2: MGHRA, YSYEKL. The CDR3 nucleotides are TGCGCCAGCAGCCACGGAAGGGGACAGGGGGATTTTGGCTACACCTTC. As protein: CASSHGRGQGDFGYTF.

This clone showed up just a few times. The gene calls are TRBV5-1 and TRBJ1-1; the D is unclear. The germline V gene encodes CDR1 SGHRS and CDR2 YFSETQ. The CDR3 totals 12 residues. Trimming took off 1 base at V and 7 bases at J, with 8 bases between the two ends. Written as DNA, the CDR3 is TGCGCCAGCAGCTTGCGGCCAGGTGAAGCTTTCTTT. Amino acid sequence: CASSLRPGEAFF.

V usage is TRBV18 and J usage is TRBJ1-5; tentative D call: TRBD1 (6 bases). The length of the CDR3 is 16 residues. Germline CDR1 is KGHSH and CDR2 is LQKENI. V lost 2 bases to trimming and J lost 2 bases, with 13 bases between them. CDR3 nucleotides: TGTGCCAGCTCACCAACAGGGCGAGGTGGCAATCAGCCCCAGCATTTT. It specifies CASSPTGRGGNQPQHF.

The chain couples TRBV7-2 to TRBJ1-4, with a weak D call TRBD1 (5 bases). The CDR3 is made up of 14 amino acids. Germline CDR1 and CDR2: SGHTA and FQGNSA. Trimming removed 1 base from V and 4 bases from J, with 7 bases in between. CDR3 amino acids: CASSLGGNNEKLFF. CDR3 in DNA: TGTGCCAGCAGCTTAGGGGGGAATAATGAAAAACTGTTTTTT.

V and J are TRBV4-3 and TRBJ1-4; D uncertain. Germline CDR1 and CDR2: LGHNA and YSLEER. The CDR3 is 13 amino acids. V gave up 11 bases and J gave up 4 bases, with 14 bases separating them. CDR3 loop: CASGSALNEKLFF. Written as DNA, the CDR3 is TGCGCCTCGGGGTCCGCCCTTAATGAAAAACTGTTTTTT.

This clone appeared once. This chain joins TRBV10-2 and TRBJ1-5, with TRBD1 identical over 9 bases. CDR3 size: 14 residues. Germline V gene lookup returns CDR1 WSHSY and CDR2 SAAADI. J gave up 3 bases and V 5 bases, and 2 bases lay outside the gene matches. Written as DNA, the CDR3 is TGCGCCAGCAGTTGGACAGGGGACAATCAGCCCCAGCATTTT. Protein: CASSWTGDNQPQHF.

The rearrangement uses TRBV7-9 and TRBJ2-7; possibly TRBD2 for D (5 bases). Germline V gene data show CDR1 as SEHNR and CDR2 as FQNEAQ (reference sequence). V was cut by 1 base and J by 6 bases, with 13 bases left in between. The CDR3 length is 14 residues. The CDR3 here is CASSLEARAAEQYF. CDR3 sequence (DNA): TGTGCCAGCAGCTTAGAAGCACGAGCGGCCGAGCAGTACTTC.

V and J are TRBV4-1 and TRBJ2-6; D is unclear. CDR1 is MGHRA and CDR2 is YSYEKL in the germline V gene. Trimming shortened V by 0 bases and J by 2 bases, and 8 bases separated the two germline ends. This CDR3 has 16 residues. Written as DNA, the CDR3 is TGCGCCAGCAGCCAAGATGTAGGAGCTGGGGCCAACGTCCTGACTTTC. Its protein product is CASSQDVGAGANVLTF.